What follows are 9 T cell receptor beta chains derived from one specimen sequenced in a study of blood T cells in healthy people across ages. Primed by a sample-barcoded 5' primer and a J-beta primer mix, a second PCR proceeded for 7 to 11 cycles. TCRdb re-called the 5' RACE reads through MiXCR, storing one row per CDR3 protein. The sample includes approximately 960,000 distinct CDR3 sequences, around 29% seen only once; the top ten take roughly 10%. The sample was also linked to a second study, of T cells of mothers and their children.

Sequenced material: blood. Source of these receptors: a woman in her thirties or forties in good health.

To note about this clonotype: This clone may be a read error of a much larger clone one base away. The V gene is TRBV5-5, the J gene TRBJ2-3; D gene uncertain. The CDR3 contains 15 residues. Germline V lookup: CDR1 SGHKS, CDR2 YYEKEE (reference sequence). The CDR3 DNA follows: TGTGCCGGCAGCTTGGAAGTAGCCAACACAGATACGCAGTATTTT. It encodes CAGSLEVANTDTQYF.

There are a few counts of this clonotype. The V and J genes are TRBV12-3 or TRBV12-4 and TRBJ1-1; no clear D. CDR3 size: 13 residues. V was trimmed by 4 bases and J by 4 bases, leaving 10 bases between them. DNA of the CDR3: TGTGCCAGCAGTTCAAGGGTGGTCACTGAAGCTTTCTTT. Amino acid sequence: CASSSRVVTEAFF.

This clonotype has ten or more counts. The CDR3 coding sequence is TGCGCCAGCCAGGACAGCTCCTACGAGCAGTACTTC. It encodes CASQDSSYEQYF. The V gene is TRBV5-1, the J gene TRBJ2-7; D possibly corresponds to TRBD1 (6 bases). Germline V gene lookup returns CDR1 SGHRS and CDR2 YFSETQ. V was pared by 7 bases and J by 0 bases, with 8 bases between. The CDR3 spans 12 residues.

The CDR3 sequence is CASREDGSYGYTF. CDR3 sequence (DNA): TGTGCCAGCAGAGAGGACGGTAGCTATGGCTACACCTTC. The gene calls are TRBV2 and TRBJ1-2; no clear D gene. The CDR3 is made up of 13 amino acids. Trimming took off 6 bases at V and 4 bases at J, with 12 bases between the two ends. CDR1 SNHLY and CDR2 FYNNEI come from the germline V gene.

This clonotype was recorded many times. The J gene is TRBJ2-1, the V gene TRBV20-1; tentatively, D is TRBD1 (8 bases). V was trimmed by 2 bases and J by 5 bases, leaving 25 bases between them. Germline CDR1 DFQATT, CDR2 SNEGSKA (reference sequence). The length of the CDR3 is 18 residues. The CDR3 protein is CSARLLGRTGRVNNEQFF. CDR3 sequence (DNA): TGCAGTGCTAGACTACTCGGGAGGACAGGGAGGGTTAACAATGAGCAGTTCTTC.

This clonotype was seen only a few times. The chain carries TRBV11-2 and TRBJ2-4; D perhaps matches TRBD1 (6 bases). The length of the CDR3 is 15 residues. The V gene's germline CDR1 is SGHAT and CDR2 FQNNGV. Trimming cost V 5 bases and J 8 bases, with 19 bases left between them. The CDR3 region has the DNA TGTGCCAGCAGCCGAACTTACCCGGGACAATACATTCAGTACTTC. Translated, it gives CASSRTYPGQYIQYF.

The chain recombines TRBV28 with TRBJ1-3; D gene uncertain. CDR1 is MDHEN and CDR2 is SYDVKM in the germline V gene. Trimming removed 6 bases at V and 2 bases at J, with 11 bases between. This CDR3 is 14 amino acids long. The CDR3 nucleotides read TGTGCCAGCAGGACGGGGTCAACTGGAAACACCATATATTTT. Translating it yields CASRTGSTGNTIYF.

The chain uses TRBV5-1 and TRBJ2-2; tentative D call: TRBD2 (5 bases). The CDR3 is 14 residues long. In germline, CDR1 is SGHRS, CDR2 YFSETQ. Trimming shortened V by 4 bases and J by 1 base, and 8 bases separated the two germline ends. The DNA for the CDR3 is TGCGCCAGCAGCGAGCGGCTGAACACCGGGGAGCTGTTTTTT. Its translation is CASSERLNTGELFF.

This sequence joins TRBV3-1 and TRBJ2-7, with no clear D. Germline V gene lookup returns CDR1 LGHDT and CDR2 YNNKEL (reference sequence). CDR3 length: 14 residues. V dropped 0 bases and J dropped 3 bases, with 9 bases sitting between them. DNA of the CDR3: TGTGCCAGCAGCCAAGAATGGCGGAACTACGAGCAGTACTTC. It translates to CASSQEWRNYEQYF.